A single sample gave rise to the 25 T cell receptor beta chains below, sequenced in a study of cytomegalovirus exposure and HLA in healthy donors. Amplification used 60 Vbeta primers and 13 Jbeta primers. Data came from immunoSEQ multiplex PCR; TCRdb stores just in-frame clones and leaves some out. Here the sample spans about 110,000 clones, roughly 82% being singletons. Source material: PBMCs. The receptors were sampled from a woman in her fifties or sixties in good health and CMV-seropositive.

This clone appeared a single time. The chain links TRBV28 to TRBJ1-5; D gene ambiguous. The CDR3 runs to 18 residues. Between the trimmed V and J ends, which lost 3 bases and 0 bases, there was a span of 18 bases. Per the germline V gene, CDR1 is MDHEN and CDR2 is SYDVKM. The CDR3 loop is CASSFRSLAGPSNQPQHF. The CDR3 nucleotides read TGTGCCAGCAGTTTCCGCAGCCTGGCAGGCCCTAGCAATCAGCCCCAGCATTTT. Complete variable domain (other parts from reference TRBV28 and TRBJ1-5): DVKVTQSSRYLVKRTGEKVFLECVQDMDHENMFWYRQDPGLGLRLIYFSYDVKMKEKGDIPEGYSVSREKKERFSLILESASTNQTSMYLCASSFRSLAGPSNQPQHFGDGTRLSIL.

The chain is built from TRBV29-1 and TRBJ1-1; D gene uncertain. The length of the CDR3 is 12 residues. The germline CDR1 and CDR2 sequences are SQVTM and ANQGSEA. Trimming removed 4 bases from V and 3 bases from J, with 9 bases in between. Here the CDR3 DNA reads TGCAGCGTTGGGAGGAGAGACACTGAAGCTTTCTTT. This codes for CSVGRRDTEAFF.

The CDR3 here is CASSTQAPPLHF. Here the CDR3 DNA reads TGTGCCAGCAGTACGCAGGCACCACCCCTCCACTTT. The V call is TRBV28, the J call TRBJ1-6; D call uncertain. Germline-derived CDR1 and CDR2 are MDHEN and SYDVKM. This CDR3 is built from 12 residues. V dropped 5 bases and J dropped 11 bases, with 10 bases sitting between them. Filled out from reference TRBV28 and TRBJ1-6, the complete variable domain reads DVKVTQSSRYLVKRTGEKVFLECVQDMDHENMFWYRQDPGLGLRLIYFSYDVKMKEKGDIPEGYSVSREKKERFSLILESASTNQTSMYLCASSTQAPPLHFGNGTRLTVT.

This clone was picked up a small number of times. The gene calls are TRBV10-3 and TRBJ2-1; a possible D gene is TRBD2 (5 bases). The CDR3 length is 12 residues. V was shortened by 10 bases and J by 7 bases, with 14 bases between the two germline ends. Germline CDR1 and CDR2: ENHRY and SYGVKD. CDR3 nucleotides: TGTGCCAGCAATGAGGGCTGGAATGAGCAGTTCTTC. Its translation is CASNEGWNEQFF.

The V call is TRBV6-6, the J call TRBJ2-5; TRBD1 agrees at 9 bases. CDR1 is MNHNY and CDR2 is SVGAGI in the germline V gene (reference sequence). V dropped 5 bases and J dropped 7; count of bases not matched to a gene: 11. CDR3 size: 15 residues. The CDR3 reads CASSDRTGASRTQYF. The CDR3 nucleotides are TGTGCCAGCAGTGATCGGACAGGGGCCTCAAGGACCCAGTACTTC.

J is TRBJ1-1 and V is TRBV2; unclear D gene. The CDR3 sequence is 12 residues long. V lost 6 bases and J 1 base, leaving 6 bases between the germline ends. The germline V gene has CDR1 SNHLY and CDR2 FYNNEI. CDR3 DNA: TGTGCCAGCAGCCTAGGGAACACTGAAGCTTTCTTT. Its protein product is CASSLGNTEAFF.

The genes are TRBV9 and TRBJ2-1, with 7 bases lining up with TRBD1. CDR1 SGDLS and CDR2 YYNGEE come from the germline V gene. The CDR3 consists of 17 residues. Germline trimming cut 3 bases from V and 4 bases from J; bases unmatched to any gene: 13. This CDR3 is CASSEKGQTLGYNEQFF. In nucleotides, the CDR3 is TGTGCCAGCAGCGAAAAGGGACAGACACTTGGGTACAATGAGCAGTTCTTC.

The rearrangement links TRBV28 to TRBJ2-5, with 9 bases aligning to TRBD2. The DNA end favors TRBJ2-7, so the J call may be wrong. The CDR3 runs to 16 residues. The germline V gene encodes CDR1 MDHEN and CDR2 SYDVKM. CDR3 DNA sequence: TGTGCCAGCACCTCCACCGCGGGGGGGTACCACTACGAGCAGTACTTC. It encodes CASTSTAGGYHYEQYF.

This chain links TRBV7-3 with TRBJ2-7; TRBD2 aligns across 12 bases. The V gene end was trimmed by 2 bases and the J gene end by 3 bases; junction bases not matched to a gene: 2. Germline values: CDR1 SGHTA, CDR2 FQGTGA. This CDR3 has 15 amino acids. The CDR3 loop reads CASSLGLAGYYEQYF. The CDR3 nucleotides read TGTGCCAGCAGCTTAGGACTAGCGGGGTACTACGAGCAGTACTTC.

The chain combines TRBV4-2 with TRBJ2-3, with TRBD2 matching over 8 bases. The CDR3 length is 20 residues. CDR1 and CDR2 from the germline V gene are LGHNA and YNFKEQ. Trimming at V came to 4 bases and at J to 0 bases, leaving 18 bases not matched to a gene. CDR3 amino acids: CASSLQARSGGHSSTDTQYF. CDR3 bases: TGTGCCAGCAGCCTCCAGGCCCGCAGCGGGGGTCACTCTAGCACAGATACGCAGTATTTT.

This chain links TRBV27 with TRBJ1-1; D is uncertain. From germline, CDR1 is MNHEY and CDR2 SMNVEV (reference sequence). The CDR3 totals 13 residues. The V end was cut by 1 base, the J end by 8 bases, with 11 bases between. The CDR3 loop is CASSLLDSREAFF. CDR3 in DNA: TGTGCCAGCAGTTTATTAGATAGCAGAGAAGCTTTCTTT.

The CDR3 DNA reads TGCAGCGTTCAACAGGGTACTGGAAACACCATATATTTT. Translating it yields CSVQQGTGNTIYF. V gene TRBV29-1 combines with J gene TRBJ1-3; D is possibly TRBD1 (6 bases). V was pared by 5 bases and J by 2 bases, with 10 bases between. This CDR3 region has 13 residues. Germline lookup yields CDR1 SQVTM and CDR2 ANQGSEA. Filled out from reference TRBV29-1 and TRBJ1-3, the complete variable domain reads SAVISQKPSRDICQRGTSLTIQCQVDSQVTMMFWYRQQPGQSLTLIATANQGSEATYESGFVIDKFPISRPNLTFSTLTVSNMSPEDSSIYLCSVQQGTGNTIYFGEGSWLTVV.

The chain combines TRBV28 with TRBJ1-2, with D maybe TRBD1 (5 bases). CDR3 size: 12 residues. V lost 6 bases to trimming and J lost 8 bases, with 13 bases between them. CDR1 is MDHEN and CDR2 is SYDVKM in the germline V gene. The CDR3 nucleotides read TGTGCCAGCAGGGAGGACGGGGGAGGCTACACCTTC. Residues: CASREDGGGYTF.

V usage is TRBV30 and J usage is TRBJ2-7; 7 nucleotides agree with TRBD2. In germline, CDR1 is GTSNPN, CDR2 SVGIG (reference sequence). The junction had 7 bases not matched to a gene; V was cut back by 2 bases and J by 3 bases. The CDR3 is 14 residues long. CDR3 in amino acids: CAWSFPGGNYEQYF. The CDR3 nucleotides are TGTGCCTGGAGTTTCCCCGGGGGGAACTACGAGCAGTACTTC.

The chain has TRBV2 and TRBJ2-7, with TRBD1 matching over 10 bases. Germline V gene data show CDR1 as SNHLY and CDR2 as FYNNEI. This CDR3 has 17 amino acids. After removal of 7 bases from V and 0 bases from J, the junction contained 12 bases not matched to a gene. CDR3 sequence (DNA): TGTGCCAGCACGGGGACAGGGGTCTTCCCCCTCTCCTACGAGCAGTACTTC. Encoded protein: CASTGTGVFPLSYEQYF.

The chain combines TRBV19 with TRBJ1-4, with 10 bases identical to TRBD1. CDR1 and CDR2 (germline): LNHDA, SQIVND (reference sequence). Trimming at V came to 6 bases and at J to 3 bases, leaving 7 bases not matched to a gene. CDR3 length equals 16 residues. The CDR3 region has the DNA TGTGCCAGTAGGCGACAGGGGGCTCCGGCTAATGAAAAACTGTTTTTT. Residues: CASRRQGAPANEKLFF.

The chain carries TRBV5-1 and TRBJ2-1; D possibly corresponds to TRBD1 (8 bases). The CDR3 runs to 15 residues. V lost 4 bases to trimming and J lost 7 bases, with 18 bases between them. The germline CDR1 and CDR2 sequences are SGHRS and YFSETQ. CDR3 residues: CASSLQGGVLNEQFF. CDR3 sequence (DNA): TGCGCCAGCAGCCTACAGGGGGGGGTCCTAAATGAGCAGTTCTTC.

This clone has a single count. The chain is built from TRBV16 and TRBJ1-2; D not certain. The V end was cut by 0 bases, the J end by 2 bases, with 4 bases between. The length of the CDR3 is 13 residues. The germline V gene has CDR1 KGHSY and CDR2 FQNENV. The DNA for the CDR3 is TGTGCCAGCAGCCAATCTCTAAACTATGGCTACACCTTC. Its translation is CASSQSLNYGYTF.

This chain uses TRBV28 with TRBJ1-2; D is uncertain. The CDR3 covers 15 residues. CDR1 MDHEN and CDR2 SYDVKM come from the germline V gene. The germline V and J ends were trimmed by 10 bases and 0 bases, with 18 bases remaining between them. CDR3 bases: TGTGCCACCTTCAGGTTACCCAGTTCTAACTATGGCTACACCTTC. Encoded protein: CATFRLPSSNYGYTF.

CDR3 bases: TGTGCCAGCAGCTGGAATCCAGGCGGGACAGGATCCCGCTCTGGGGCCAACGTCCTGACTTTC. Amino acids: CASSWNPGGTGSRSGANVLTF. The chain recombines TRBV7-8 with TRBJ2-6; 8 bases line up with TRBD1. Germline V gene lookup returns CDR1 SGHVS and CDR2 FQNEAQ. Losses at the gene ends were 4 bases for V and 0 bases for J; bases not matched to a gene: 17. The CDR3 is 21 amino acids.

The rearrangement joins TRBV14 to TRBJ2-1, with 10 bases lining up with TRBD2. Unmatched junction bases numbered 14, after V lost 3 bases and J lost 0 bases. The CDR3 extends over 20 amino acids. Per the germline V gene, CDR1 is SGHDN and CDR2 is FVKESK. CDR3 nucleotides: TGTGCCAGCAGCCAGAGCTTAATAGCGGGGGGAACGAGCTCCTACAATGAGCAGTTCTTC. It translates to CASSQSLIAGGTSSYNEQFF.

The gene calls are TRBV11-2 and TRBJ1-4; unclear D gene. CDR1 is SGHAT and CDR2 is FQNNGV in the germline V gene. The V end was cut by 4 bases, the J end by 7 bases, with 19 bases between. The CDR3 sequence is 16 residues long. CDR3 region: CASSSSLAIIREKLFF. The CDR3 coding sequence is TGTGCCAGCAGCTCCTCTTTGGCCATAATACGTGAAAAACTGTTTTTT.

In this sample, this clone turned up once. The J gene is TRBJ1-2, the V gene TRBV5-1; 9 nucleotides line up with TRBD1. J was trimmed by 3 bases and V by 4 bases; bases with no gene match: 7. Germline loops: CDR1 SGHRS, CDR2 YFSETQ. CDR3 length equals 15 residues. The CDR3 nucleotides read TGCGCCAGCAGCCCTGGGACAGGGCACGACTATGGCTACACCTTC. Residues: CASSPGTGHDYGYTF.

The chain couples TRBV7-9 to TRBJ1-1, with TRBD1 matching 8 bases. This CDR3 comprises 12 residues. V lost 5 bases and J lost 4; bases outside the gene matches: 0. Looked up from germline, CDR1 is SEHNR and CDR2 is FQNEAQ (reference sequence). The CDR3 here is CASSGQGTEAFF. The CDR3 coding sequence is TGTGCCAGCAGCGGACAGGGCACTGAAGCTTTCTTT.

CDR3 amino acids: CASTLLEEDGYTF. The CDR3 DNA is TGCGCCAGCACCCTCCTGGAGGAGGATGGCTACACCTTC. This rearrangement joins TRBV5-1 to TRBJ1-2, with D hard to call. The V end lost 6 bases, the J end lost 6 bases, and 15 bases lay between the germline ends. Germline CDR1 SGHRS, CDR2 YFSETQ. This CDR3 is built from 13 residues.